This record covers a single TCR beta chain. Its antigen is unknown. Qualities for individual bases were not recorded, and no much larger clone is one base off. The data derive from a study of blood T cell repertoires in COVID-19 (dated by TCRdb to about 2020). Regarding the research as a whole: Samples covering the acute and convalescent phases of COVID-19 were provided by collaborators in the United States, Italy and Spain. The prospective study material was composed of cDNA or gDNA derived from T cells, B-cell-depleted T cells, or PBMCs. Subjects who had been exposed to COVID-19, were actively infected with it, or had recovered from it provided the deeply sampled blood TCRbeta repertoires that made up the dataset. A freely available public database, intended as a resource for researchers studying the immune response to SARS-CoV-2, is where the repertoires were released. Samples came from the ongoing ImmuneRACE study (first 160 participants) plus 1,254 subjects from 6 global collaborators. The sample metadata nearly always contained a de-identified subject ID, COVID-19 status, age in years and sex. Where available, HLA class I and class II types were obtained from metadata supplied by the sample provider rather than from assay-based typing.

V and J lose 1 base and 6 bases, and a span of 12 bases separates them. Spanning cysteine to phenylalanine, the CDR3 consists of 13 amino acids. Of the read, only the CDR3 DNA is kept; its 39 bases are in frame from base 1. The germline V gene (reference sequence) sets CDR1 to GTSNPN and CDR2 to SVGIG. TCRbeta CDR3 regions were amplified from genomic DNA using the immunoSEQ Assay, a bias-controlled multiplex PCR. The authors' pipeline ran thus. Nucleated cell counts per sample were estimated from amplification of reference gene primers within the assay. To quantify the absolute abundance of each unique TCRbeta CDR3 rearrangement, sequence reads were collapsed and filtered. Productive Simpson clonality was computed per sample as the square root of Simpson's diversity index over productive rearrangements. TCRdb re-hosts the immuneACCESS table, in-frame sequences only. Its copies lack some clones; in the studies checked, an unresolved V gene accounts for under half of them, and the cause for the rest is not known. V, J and clone size are taken as reported in that table, and D and trimming were inferred from the DNA itself. The sample table contains some 390,000 clones; only one count was recorded for approximately 87% of them. Together, the top ten hold about 2.3% of the sample.

One collaborating source in Seattle enrolled patients while the patients were actively infected and followed the patients over time throughout the course of disease. Collaborating institutions collected whole blood in K2EDTA tubes following their own protocols. For TCRbeta analysis, collaborator samples were shipped as frozen whole blood, as isolated PBMCs, or as DNA extracted from either sample type. The full study reports these points: The amount of clinical and demographic metadata varied by source and participant and was provided uncurated.

The source of this sequence is a woman aged 55-69 years with COVID-19, enrolled during active disease. The chain is encoded by TRBV30 joined to TRBJ1-1, with the identity of the D gene unclear. The sequenced sample consisted of peripheral blood. The CDR3 amino acid sequence is: CAWSGAWQPEAFF. The DNA sequence reads TGTGCCTGGAGTGGGGCTTGGCAGCCTGAAGCTTTCTTT.